The present entry profiles one TCR beta chain with its context. These data belong to a study of long-term antiretroviral therapy in people with HIV. Trimming took 6 bases from V and 5 from J, leaving 5 bases between them. The CDR3 covers 11 residues. Germline lookup yields CDR1 LNHNV and CDR2 YYDKDF (reference sequence). The assay, immunoSEQ v3.0, was run at survey level. Method: immunoSEQ multiplex PCR; TCRdb's copy keeps in-frame clones and lacks some. The sample consists of 20,000 to 25,000 clones, roughly 85% of them appearing once. The material was unsorted PBMCs, obtained 1.2 years after starting antiretroviral therapy. The clonotype was recovered from a woman between 35 and 50 years old with HIV. This chain uses TRBV15 with TRBJ2-1; the D is unclear. The CDR3 region has the DNA TGTGCCACCAGACGGGACAATGAGCAGTTCTTC. It encodes CATRRDNEQFF.